The 3 T cell receptor beta chains in this list originate from one sample, sequenced in a study of yellow fever vaccine responses in identical twins. TCRdb re-called the RT-PCR reads through MiXCR, storing one row per CDR3 protein. The table includes around 13,000 distinct CDR3 sequences, 84% detected once. Source: T cells from blood (PBMCs), unsorted or a sorted subset (not recorded which), taken before or after yellow fever vaccination (not recorded which). The origin of the receptors is a woman aged 18 to 35 who received the yellow fever vaccine.

The chain recombines TRBV11-3 with TRBJ2-1; D not certain. CDR3 length: 13 residues. Germline-derived CDR1 and CDR2 are SGHNT and YENEEA. V was clipped by 0 bases and J by 5 bases, with 5 bases between them. The CDR3 region has the DNA TGTGCCAGCAGCTTAGATATGGACAATGAGCAGTTCTTC. Translation: CASSLDMDNEQFF.

The V and J genes are TRBV6-1 and TRBJ2-7; D unclear. The V end was cut by 5 bases, the J end by 3 bases, with 5 bases between. Germline CDR1 reads MNHNS; CDR2 reads SASEGT. The CDR3 is 11 amino acids. The CDR3 region is CASSPYYEQYF. In nucleotides, the CDR3 is TGTGCCAGCAGTCCCTACTACGAGCAGTACTTC.

The chain links TRBV6-1 to TRBJ2-7; D may be TRBD2 (6 bases). Germline CDR1 and CDR2: MNHNS and SASEGT. This CDR3 spans 17 amino acids. V lost 4 bases and J lost 0, with 19 bases in between. The CDR3 DNA is TGTGCCAGCAGTGTCCAATTTAGCGGAACCAGCTCCTACGAGCAGTACTTC. This translates into CASSVQFSGTSSYEQYF.